The rows below give T cell receptor beta chains drawn from one sample of a study of T cells in Graves' hyperthyroidism and ophthalmopathy. Using its own MiXCR run on the multiplex PCR reads, TCRdb lists one record per CDR3 protein. Among about 550,000 distinct CDR3 sequences listed, around 20% were seen once. Material: blood. The source is a man aged 18 to 30 with Graves' hyperthyroidism. The CDR3 runs from the conserved cysteine through the conserved F or W. The D gene is left open where the match is weak. Clone size is given for some rows only: seen once, a few or many times, or a class if the clone is expanded.

TRBJ2-7,-,TRBV6-1,-,13,CASGRRNSYEQYF,TGTGCCAGCGGCCGGCGCAACTCCTACGAGCAGTACTTC
TRBJ2-2,-,TRBV24-1,many,14,CATSDMGNTGELFF,TGTGCCACCAGTGATATGGGGAACACCGGGGAGCTGTTTTTT
TRBJ2-7,-,TRBV20-1,many,15,CSATIHLGNTYEQYF,TGCAGTGCTACAATCCACTTAGGAAATACCTACGAGCAGTACTTC
TRBJ1-1,-,TRBV5-1,-,14,CASSLRQGWTEAFF,TGCGCCAGCAGCTTAAGGCAGGGCTGGACTGAAGCTTTCTTT
TRBJ2-7,TRBD2,TRBV20-1,-,16,CSARGPLAGSNYEQYF,TGCAGTGCTAGGGGTCCTCTAGCGGGAAGTAACTACGAGCAGTACTTC
TRBJ2-7,-,TRBV6-2/TRBV6-3,many,14,CASRIVRDSYEQYF,TGTGCCAGCAGAATTGTGAGGGACTCCTACGAGCAGTACTTC
TRBJ1-5,TRBD1,TRBV27,-,15,CASRRTGAHNQPQHF,TGTGCCAGCAGGAGGACAGGGGCTCACAATCAGCCCCAGCATTTT
TRBJ2-2,TRBD2,TRBV7-8,-,15,CASSLGRVNTGELFF,TGTGCCAGCAGCTTGGGGAGGGTGAACACCGGGGAGCTGTTTTTT
TRBJ1-1,TRBD1,TRBV11-1,many,11,CASSQGQGAFF,TGTGCCAGCAGCCAGGGACAGGGTGCTTTCTTT
TRBJ1-3,-,TRBV7-8,many,16,CASSLTRLFSGNTIYF,TGTGCCAGCAGCTTAACGCGGCTGTTCTCTGGAAACACCATATATTTT
TRBJ1-5,-,TRBV6-4,many,15,CASSDRGDSNQPQHF,TGTGCCAGCAGTGACAGGGGGGATAGCAATCAGCCCCAGCATTTT
TRBJ2-5,TRBD1,TRBV6-1,-,16,CASGLPWTGRGGTQYF,TGTGCCAGCGGACTTCCTTGGACAGGCCGCGGAGGGACCCAGTACTTC
TRBJ1-5,-,TRBV12-3/TRBV12-4,many,14,CASSLGSAVGPQHF,TGTGCCAGCAGTTTAGGGTCGGCAGTGGGGCCCCAGCATTTT
TRBJ2-7,-,TRBV30,many,14,CAWGVPGASYEQYF,TGTGCCTGGGGGGTGCCAGGGGCTTCCTACGAGCAGTACTTC
TRBJ1-5,TRBD1,TRBV28,few,16,CASSLDRAASNQPQHF,TGTGCCAGCAGTCTAGACAGGGCCGCTAGCAATCAGCCCCAGCATTTT
TRBJ1-5,-,TRBV5-1,many,13,CASSLSLDQPQHF,TGCGCCAGCAGCTTGAGTCTGGATCAGCCCCAGCATTTT
TRBJ2-2,TRBD2,TRBV11-2,few,15,CASSARLAGTGELFF,TGTGCCAGCAGCGCGCGACTAGCGGGAACCGGGGAGCTGTTTTTT
TRBJ2-7,-,TRBV7-2,-,14,CASSGPWAAREQYF,TGTGCCAGCAGTGGGCCTTGGGCAGCTCGGGAGCAGTACTTC
TRBJ1-1,-,TRBV20-1,many,14,CSARIPGADTEAFF,TGCAGTGCTAGAATACCGGGGGCGGACACTGAAGCTTTCTTT
TRBJ2-7,-,TRBV6-1,-,16,CASIPSRAPGSYEQYF,TGTGCCAGCATCCCCTCCAGGGCTCCTGGCTCCTACGAGCAGTACTTC
TRBJ1-2,TRBD1,TRBV19,-,16,CASNPPSRDRGYGYTF,TGTGCCAGTAACCCGCCATCTCGGGACAGGGGTTATGGCTACACCTTC
TRBJ1-1,TRBD1,TRBV6-5,-,16,CASSSGTGLMNTEAFF,TGTGCCAGCAGTTCCGGGACAGGGCTCATGAACACTGAAGCTTTCTTT
TRBJ1-1,TRBD1,TRBV5-1,many,16,CASSLAGTVMNTEAFF,TGCGCCAGCAGCTTGGCCGGGACAGTGATGAACACTGAAGCTTTCTTT
TRBJ1-1,-,TRBV6-5,many,16,CASSRSPDSLNTEAFF,TGTGCCAGCAGTAGGTCCCCAGACAGCCTGAACACTGAAGCTTTCTTT
TRBJ2-7,TRBD1,TRBV6-1,many,13,CASKSGGFYEQYF,TGTGCCAGCAAATCAGGGGGTTTCTACGAGCAGTACTTC
TRBJ1-2,-,TRBV2,once,12,CASSETVEGYTF,TGTGCCAGCAGTGAAACTGTTGAAGGCTACACCTTC
TRBJ2-4,TRBD1,TRBV2,-,14,CASRAQGAKNIQYF,TGTGCCAGCAGGGCGCAGGGGGCGAAAAACATTCAGTACTTC
TRBJ1-1,-,TRBV5-1,many,14,CASKGNSMNTEAFF,TGCGCCAGCAAGGGGAACAGCATGAACACTGAAGCTTTCTTT
TRBJ1-3,-,TRBV6-1,many,13,CASSPNHGNTIYF,TGTGCCAGCAGCCCTAACCATGGAAACACCATATATTTT
TRBJ1-1,TRBD1,TRBV18,-,16,CASSTNQGGMNTEAFF,TGTGCCAGCTCAACCAATCAGGGGGGGATGAACACTGAAGCTTTCTTT
TRBJ1-2,-,TRBV6-2/TRBV6-3,-,13,CASSWSQNYGYTF,TGTGCCAGCAGTTGGTCGCAGAACTATGGCTACACCTTC
TRBJ2-5,-,TRBV27,many,12,CASSLAGGTQYF,TGTGCCAGCAGCCTCGCCGGGGGGACCCAGTACTTC
TRBJ2-2,TRBD1,TRBV12-3/TRBV12-4,-,15,CASSRQGVGTGELFF,TGTGCCAGCAGTCGACAGGGGGTGGGCACCGGGGAGCTGTTTTTT
TRBJ2-4,-,TRBV12-3/TRBV12-4,few,14,CASSLPGAKNIKYF,TGTGCCAGCAGTTTACCCGGAGCCAAAAACATTAAGTACTTC
TRBJ2-2,-,TRBV20-1,many,17,CSARVTAPTTNTGELFF,TGCAGTGCTAGAGTGACGGCACCCACCACGAACACCGGGGAGCTGTTTTTT
TRBJ2-5,-,TRBV27,many,13,CASSWGVQETQYF,TGTGCCAGCAGTTGGGGGGTCCAAGAGACCCAGTACTTC
TRBJ2-5,TRBD2,TRBV6-5,many,18,CASSYSGLAGGRQETQYF,TGTGCCAGCAGTTACTCGGGACTAGCGGGGGGGAGGCAAGAGACCCAGTACTTC
TRBJ2-2,TRBD1,TRBV28,-,14,CASRGDRRGGELFF,TGTGCCAGCAGAGGGGACAGGCGGGGCGGGGAGCTGTTTTTT
TRBJ1-1,-,TRBV5-6,many,16,CASSLDGAAGNTEAFF,TGTGCCAGCAGCTTGGACGGGGCTGCGGGGAACACTGAAGCTTTCTTT
TRBJ1-5,-,TRBV6-1,few,15,CASSEQGNSNQPQHF,TGTGCCAGCAGTGAACAGGGGAATAGCAATCAGCCCCAGCATTTT
TRBJ2-7,-,TRBV4-1,many,15,CASSQDEMVRYEQYF,TGCGCCAGCAGCCAAGATGAAATGGTACGCTACGAGCAGTACTTC
TRBJ2-2,-,TRBV19,many,12,CATTRPTGELFF,TGTGCCACCACGAGGCCCACCGGGGAGCTGTTTTTT
TRBJ2-5,-,TRBV6-5,many,14,CASGGAGAGETQYF,TGTGCCTCAGGGGGGGCGGGCGCTGGAGAGACCCAGTACTTC
TRBJ2-7,TRBD2,TRBV12-3/TRBV12-4,many,18,CASSFPSGLAGVAYEQYF,TGTGCCAGCAGTTTCCCCTCGGGACTAGCGGGGGTAGCCTACGAGCAGTACTTC
TRBJ2-5,-,TRBV2,-,14,CASRAGQRGETQYF,TGTGCCAGCAGGGCCGGACAGAGGGGGGAGACCCAGTACTTC
TRBJ2-7,-,TRBV28,-,15,CASTPDDSISYEQYF,TGTGCCAGCACCCCCGATGACAGTATATCCTACGAGCAGTACTTC
TRBJ2-7,TRBD1,TRBV6-2/TRBV6-3,many,15,CASSYGTVTSYEQYF,TGTGCCAGCAGTTACGGGACAGTGACCTCCTACGAGCAGTACTTC
TRBJ2-2,-,TRBV12-3/TRBV12-4,few,12,CASRLVTGELFF,TGTGCCAGCAGACTGGTAACCGGGGAGCTGTTTTTT
TRBJ1-3,-,TRBV7-8,many,15,CASSLTNFEGNTIYF,TGTGCCAGCAGCCTAACAAACTTCGAAGGAAACACCATATATTTT
TRBJ2-3,-,TRBV28,-,11,CASSSRATQYF,TGTGCCAGCAGTTCCCGGGCTACGCAGTATTTT
TRBJ2-7,TRBD1,TRBV6-2/TRBV6-3,many,16,CASSPLDRLSSYEQYF,TGTGCCAGCAGTCCGTTGGACAGGCTGAGCTCCTACGAGCAGTACTTC
TRBJ1-5,-,TRBV6-2/TRBV6-3,many,13,CASSYERVQPQHF,TGTGCCAGCAGTTACGAACGGGTTCAGCCCCAGCATTTT
TRBJ1-6,-,TRBV10-1,-,17,CASSEGRLGSYNSPLHF,TGCGCCAGCAGTGAAGGAAGGTTGGGATCCTATAATTCACCCCTCCACTTT
TRBJ2-7,-,TRBV6-2/TRBV6-3,-,12,CASSSSRYVQYF,TGTGCCAGCAGTTCCTCGAGGTACGTGCAGTACTTC
TRBJ1-1,-,TRBV4-1,-,19,CASSQDKRQGQLLNTEAFF,TGCGCCAGCAGCCAAGATAAGCGCCAGGGACAACTATTGAACACTGAAGCTTTCTTT
TRBJ2-2,-,TRBV2,many,15,CASTQPGRDTGELFF,TGTGCCAGCACTCAACCGGGACGGGACACCGGGGAGCTGTTTTTT